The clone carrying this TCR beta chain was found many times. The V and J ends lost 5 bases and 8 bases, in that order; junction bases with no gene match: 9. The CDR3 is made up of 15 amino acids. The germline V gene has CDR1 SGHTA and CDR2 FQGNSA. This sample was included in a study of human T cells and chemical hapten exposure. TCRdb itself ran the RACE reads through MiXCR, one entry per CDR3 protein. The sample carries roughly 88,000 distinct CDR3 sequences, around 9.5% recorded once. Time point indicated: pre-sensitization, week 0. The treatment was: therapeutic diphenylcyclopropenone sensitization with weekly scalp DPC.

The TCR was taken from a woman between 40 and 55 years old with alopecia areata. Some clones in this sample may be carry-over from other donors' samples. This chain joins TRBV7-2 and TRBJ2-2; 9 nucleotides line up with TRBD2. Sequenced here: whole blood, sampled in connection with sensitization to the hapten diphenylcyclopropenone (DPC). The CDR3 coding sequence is TGTGCCAGCAGCCGGGGACTAGCAAGATTAGGGGAGCTGTTTTTT. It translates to CASSRGLARLGELFF.